This T cell receptor beta chain was sequenced during a study of T cells in Graves' hyperthyroidism and ophthalmopathy. Study in general: Peripheral blood specimens were obtained at initial diagnosis, prior to any treatment.

Amplified TCR beta CDR3 regions derived from RNA transcripts. The primer set for the first-round RT-PCR of the TCR CDR3 was HTBI. TCRdb reprocessed the multiplex PCR reads with MiXCR, giving one entry per CDR3 protein. The sample contains hundreds of thousands of distinct CDR3 sequences, around 15% of which appear only once. Germline V gives CDR1 SEHNR, CDR2 FQNEAQ (reference sequence). CDR3 length: 13 amino acids. V lost 3 bases and J 8 bases, leaving 10 bases between the germline ends. Each diagnosis was grounded in clinical symptoms, serum thyroxine and TRAb, thyroid ultrasound, and orbital computed tomography. Study findings and constraints: Expanded thyroid clonotypes (above 0.001) were mostly also found in blood. Stable hyperthyroidism was separated from ophthalmopathy by a model based on 13 V-J features.

Comment on this clonotype: What it binds is not known.

This sequence originates from a woman between 18 and 29 years old with Graves' hyperthyroidism. Sequencing input: blood. V and J are TRBV7-9 and TRBJ2-2; the D is unclear. CDR3 coding DNA: TGTGCCAGCAGCTTCAAAAAAGAAGGGGAGCTGTTTTTT. Its protein is CASSFKKEGELFF.